This is a list of T cell receptor beta chains from one sample in a study of monozygotic twins with cystic fibrosis. Only in-frame clones appear in the TCRdb table, and some are missing; sequencing was by immunoSEQ multiplex PCR. The data contain 13,000 or so clones, approximately 92% of them seen just once; the ten biggest clones take up less than 0.8%. The sequencing sample was made of blood. The receptors were sampled from a boy aged 10-17 years with cystic fibrosis. CDR3s include the opening cysteine and the closing phenylalanine or tryptophan. The D gene is left open where the match is weak. Clone size is stated in some rows and not others, as once, few, many or a class when expanded.

j_call,clone_size,d_call,v_call,cdr3_nt,cdr3_aa
TRBJ2-3,few,NA,TRBV20-1,TGCAGTGCTAGTTTGGGGGATACGCAGTATTTT,CSASLGDTQYF
TRBJ2-7,NA,NA,TRBV29-1,TGCAGCGTTATATATGGGCAACTCTACGAGCAGTACTTC,CSVIYGQLYEQYF
TRBJ2-2,NA,NA,TRBV11-2,TGTGCCAGCAGCTTAGACCAATGGTCGGGCGGGGAGCTGTTTTTT,CASSLDQWSGGELFF
TRBJ2-3,NA,NA,TRBV5-1,TGCGCCAGCAGCTATAGCGGTGGTACAGATACGCAGTATTTT,CASSYSGGTDTQYF
TRBJ1-3,NA,TRBD1,TRBV28,TGTGCCAGCAGGACAAGACAGGGAATCTCTGGAAACACCATATATTTT,CASRTRQGISGNTIYF
TRBJ1-1,NA,NA,TRBV7-9,TGTGCCAGCAGCTCGAGCACAGGGATGAACACTGAAGCTTTCTTT,CASSSSTGMNTEAFF
TRBJ2-1,NA,TRBD2,TRBV5-1,TGCGCCAGCAGCCCCGGGTGGGGGGGGTTGACGGATGAGCAGTTCTTC,CASSPGWGGLTDEQFF
TRBJ1-2,NA,NA,TRBV6-1,TGTGCCAGCAGTCGCGACAGAAATTATGGCTACACCTTC,CASSRDRNYGYTF
TRBJ1-1,NA,NA,TRBV5-1,TGCGCCAGCAGCGGTTCGGGAGGACCGAACACTGAAGCTTTCTTT,CASSGSGGPNTEAFF
TRBJ2-5,NA,TRBD2,TRBV5-1,TGCGCCAGCAGTTCCTGGACTAGCGGGAGGGCATTGGAGACCCAGTACTTC,CASSSWTSGRALETQYF
TRBJ2-7,NA,TRBD2,TRBV6-5,TGTGCCAGCAGTTACCTAGCGGGGGATTTCTACGAGCAGTACTTC,CASSYLAGDFYEQYF
TRBJ2-1,NA,NA,TRBV18,TGTGCCAGCTCACCACTTGGCGGGCCTTGGCACAATGAGCAGTTCTTC,CASSPLGGPWHNEQFF
TRBJ1-1,NA,TRBD1,TRBV18,TGTGCCAGCTCTAACCAGGGGGAGATAGCTTTCTTT,CASSNQGEIAFF
TRBJ1-1,few,TRBD1,TRBV5-1,TGCGCCAGCAGCTCCCACTTGGACAGGGTACAAACTGAAGCTTTCTTT,CASSSHLDRVQTEAFF
TRBJ1-4,NA,NA,TRBV6-1,TGTGCCAGCCGCCCGGGCTATAATGAAAAACTGTTTTTT,CASRPGYNEKLFF
TRBJ1-1,NA,NA,TRBV6-1,TGTGCCAGCAAGACGTCCGGGAGGAGGACTGAAGCTTTCTTT,CASKTSGRRTEAFF
TRBJ1-1,NA,NA,TRBV30,TGTGCCTGGAGACCCCTACAGCCACAGAACACTGAAGCTTTCTTT,CAWRPLQPQNTEAFF
TRBJ1-1,NA,TRBD1,TRBV7-6,TGTGCCAGCAGCTTAGGAGTTGCAGGGGGCTTGGGGGACACTGAAGCTTTCTTT,CASSLGVAGGLGDTEAFF
TRBJ2-3,NA,NA,TRBV4-2,TGTGCCAGCAGCCAAGGGAACACAGATACGCAGTATTTT,CASSQGNTDTQYF
TRBJ1-6,NA,NA,TRBV4-1,TGCGCCAGCAGCCAAGGCGAGGGGTCCTATAATTCACCCCTCCACTTT,CASSQGEGSYNSPLHF
TRBJ2-4,NA,NA,TRBV28,TGTGCCATCGGTGGGGGAACCAAAAACATTCAGTACTTC,CAIGGGTKNIQYF
TRBJ2-3,NA,TRBD1,TRBV5-1,TGCGCCAGCAGATCTTTTGACAGGGCAGGCACAGATACGCAGTATTTT,CASRSFDRAGTDTQYF
TRBJ1-1,NA,TRBD1,TRBV28,TGTGCCAGCAGTACCGCTCGGACAGGGCAAGGTGAAGCTTTCTTT,CASSTARTGQGEAFF
TRBJ2-1,NA,NA,TRBV15,TGTGCCACCAGCAGAACCCCCAAACTTGGGAGCTCCTACAATGAGCAGTTCTTC,CATSRTPKLGSSYNEQFF
TRBJ1-4,NA,NA,TRBV28,TGTGCCAGCAGTTTCGGGGTCCCGAATGAAAAACTGTTTTTT,CASSFGVPNEKLFF
TRBJ2-5,few,NA,TRBV29-1,TGCAGCGTTGAGGCCCACAAGGGAGAGACCCAGTACTTC,CSVEAHKGETQYF
TRBJ1-1,NA,NA,TRBV5-5,TGTGCCAGCAGCCCGCCGGGACTCGGCACTGAAGCTTTCTTT,CASSPPGLGTEAFF
TRBJ2-5,once,NA,TRBV5-1,TGCGCCAGCAGCTCACAAGGCGGAGAGACCCAGTACTTC,CASSSQGGETQYF
TRBJ2-7,NA,NA,TRBV6-6,TGTGCCAGCAGTTACTATCAAGAATACTCCTACGAGCAGTACTTC,CASSYYQEYSYEQYF
TRBJ1-2,NA,NA,TRBV19,TGTGCCAGTAGTATAGTGCCAAGGGGTTCATATGGCTACACCTTC,CASSIVPRGSYGYTF
TRBJ2-7,NA,NA,TRBV5-5,TGTGCCAGCAGCCCCAGCGTTTACGAGCAGTACTTC,CASSPSVYEQYF
TRBJ2-5,NA,TRBD2,TRBV5-1,TGCGCCAGCAGCCCTGGGACTACACAAGAGACCCAGTACTTC,CASSPGTTQETQYF
TRBJ1-1,once,NA,TRBV15,TGTGCCACCAGCAGAGGAGGGCAGGACACTGAAGCTTTCTTT,CATSRGGQDTEAFF
TRBJ2-1,NA,TRBD2,TRBV5-6,TGTGCCAGCAGCTCTTCGTGGCTAGCGGGAGATAGCCATGAGCAGTTCTTC,CASSSSWLAGDSHEQFF